Described below is a single T cell receptor beta chain sequence and its context. The repertoire was sequenced with immunoSEQ multiplex PCR; TCRdb's copy has only in-frame clones and lacks some. The sample includes 150,000 to 200,000 clones, 82% of them seen just once. These data come from a study of blood T cell repertoires in COVID-19. Sequencing used PBMCs or T cells enriched from blood (not recorded which). This TCR was recovered from an older woman with acute COVID-19.

CDR3 sequence reads: CASSLGGYLQETQYF. Written as DNA, the CDR3 is TGTGCCAGCAGCTTAGGGGGCTACTTACAAGAGACCCAGTACTTC. The rearrangement links TRBV7-9 to TRBJ2-5; tentative D call: TRBD1 (5 bases). This CDR3 is 15 amino acids long. From germline, CDR1 is SEHNR and CDR2 FQNEAQ (reference sequence). The V end was cut by 1 base, the J end by 2 bases, with 11 bases between.